This T cell receptor (beta chain) stems from a study of T-cell memory formation after mild COVID-19. About this clonotype: Its antigen remains unidentified.

The CDR3 has 12 amino acids. Trimming took off 1 base at V and 11 bases at J, with 9 bases between the two ends. CDR1 is LGHDT, CDR2 YNNKEL, per germline (reference sequence). Each CDR3 protein gets one entry after TCRdb re-called the 5' RACE reads with MiXCR. In the table there are some 290,000 distinct CDR3 sequences, around 15% of which are singletons. General study points: Detection of some responders pre-infection suggested pre-existing cross-reactive memory T cells participated. Shrinking CD4+ clones resided mostly in CM and EM, and CD8+ ones in EMRA. Contracting clones, day 15 to 85, had balanced CD4/CD8, and later expanders favored CD4+.

The specimen was PBMCs or a T cell subset sorted from them (not recorded which). This chain links TRBV3-1 with TRBJ1-5; tentative D call: TRBD1 (5 bases). The TCR sequence derives from a man between 18 and 29 years old who had mild COVID-19 (a few samples of this study predate the infection). Cell type and time point are not known. CDR3: CASSQAGTAQHF. As DNA, the CDR3 is TGTGCCAGCAGCCAAGCCGGGACGGCCCAGCATTTT.